This TCR beta chain came from a study of blood T cell repertoires in COVID-19. The CDR3 is 16 residues long. Germline V lookup: CDR1 MGHRA, CDR2 YSYEKL. V shed 1 base, J shed 3 bases, and the junction held 8 bases outside the gene matches. Original methodology: Estimation of nucleated cell counts was performed using reference gene primer amplification. The assay was immunoSEQ multiplex PCR, and TCRdb's table has in-frame clones only and misses some. V and J calls plus clone size are reproduced from that table; the DNA served to infer D and trimming. The sample consists of under 300,000 clones, 80% to 90% of them appearing once. This clone was counted once.

Source material: peripheral blood. The chain employs TRBV4-1 and TRBJ2-7, with 8 bases fitting TRBD1. This sequence was found in a man aged 60 to 75 with acute or convalescent COVID-19. The CDR3 coding sequence is TGCGCCAGCAGCCAAGTTTTTAGGACAGGGAACTACGAGCAGTACTTC. Translating it yields CASSQVFRTGNYEQYF.